The clone carrying this T cell receptor beta chain was found once. Profiled with immunoSEQ multiplex PCR; TCRdb holds only in-frame clones, not every one. Altogether tens of thousands of clones are present, around 92% being singletons, with the ten largest covering approximately 0.15%. The sample originates from a study of T cell changes during pregnancy in multiple sclerosis. The V gene lost 2 bases and the J gene lost 6 bases, with 14 bases spanning the gap. This CDR3 region has 15 residues. Germline V lookup: CDR1 SGHTA, CDR2 FQGNSA. The chain couples TRBV7-2 to TRBJ2-1; D uncertain. The source of this sequence is a female donor in good health, enrolled as a control in a pregnancy study. The sequencing here drew on CD4+ T cells from peripheral blood mononuclear cells, taken after pregnancy. CDR3 region: CASSLMPTPGNEQFF. The CDR3 coding sequence is TGTGCCAGCAGCTTAATGCCTACCCCGGGCAATGAGCAGTTCTTC.